Each of the 8 T cell receptor beta chains below was sequenced from the same sample in a study of naive and memory T cell subsets. Reverse transcription of blood and skin TCR RNA was primed at alpha and beta constant regions. TCRdb re-analysed the 5' RACE reads in MiXCR, keeping a single row per CDR3 protein. The data contain under 25,000 distinct CDR3 sequences, approximately 3.9% of them singletons. Whole blood, about 2.5 ml, came from adult healthy volunteers. These receptors were collected from a male donor in good health.

By share of the sample, this clonotype is medium-sized (0.01 to 0.1%). The chain has TRBV28 and TRBJ1-5; 8 bases are a match to TRBD1. Looked up from germline, CDR1 is MDHEN and CDR2 is SYDVKM. The CDR3 is made up of 16 amino acids. After removal of 3 bases from V and 0 bases from J, the junction contained 4 bases not matched to a gene. The CDR3 here is CASSFWDRYSNQPQHF. CDR3 sequence (DNA): TGTGCCAGCAGTTTTTGGGACAGGTATAGCAATCAGCCCCAGCATTTT. Using reference TRBV28 and TRBJ1-5 for the parts outside the CDR3, the full variable domain is DVKVTQSSRYLVKRTGEKVFLECVQDMDHENMFWYRQDPGLGLRLIYFSYDVKMKEKGDIPEGYSVSREKKERFSLILESASTNQTSMYLCASSFWDRYSNQPQHFGDGTRLSIL.

This clonotype was seen many times. The chain has TRBV6-5 and TRBJ2-5, with D unclear. The CDR3 is made up of 13 amino acids. Between the trimmed V and J ends, which lost 2 bases and 4 bases, there was a span of 8 bases. From germline, CDR1 is MNHEY and CDR2 SVGAGI. CDR3 DNA: TGTGCCAGCAGTTACCGGTCGTCAGAGACCCAGTACTTC. Protein product: CASSYRSSETQYF.

This clonotype was seen many times. The chain carries TRBV11-2 and TRBJ1-2; the match to TRBD1 covers 7 bases. CDR3 length: 14 amino acids. J was trimmed by 5 bases and V by 1 base; bases with no gene match: 4. The germline gives CDR1 SGHAT, CDR2 FQNNGV. CDR3 residues: CASSLARTGYGYTF. As DNA, the CDR3 is TGTGCCAGCAGCTTAGCCCGGACAGGATATGGCTACACCTTC.

The sample holds many counts of this clonotype. The chain links TRBV4-1 to TRBJ2-3, with D uncertain. The germline V gene encodes CDR1 MGHRA and CDR2 YSYEKL. The CDR3 loop spans 14 amino acids. Trimming stripped 4 bases from V and 0 bases from J, with 8 bases between. For the CDR3, the DNA is TGCGCCAGCAGCCGTCTCGCTAGCACAGATACGCAGTATTTT. This translates into CASSRLASTDTQYF.

This clonotype appeared many times. The CDR3 bases are TGTGCCAGCAGTTTACTGGGGGGTCAGCCCCAGCATTTT. Residues: CASSLLGGQPQHF. This sequence joins TRBV6-5 and TRBJ1-5, with D maybe TRBD1 (5 bases). Germline lookup yields CDR1 MNHEY and CDR2 SVGAGI. This CDR3 region has 13 residues. Between the trimmed V and J ends, which lost 4 bases and 6 bases, there was a span of 10 bases.

V and J are TRBV11-2 and TRBJ1-6, with D tentatively TRBD1 (6 bases). Per the germline V gene, CDR1 is SGHAT and CDR2 is FQNNGV. The CDR3 is 14 residues long. Trimming left V 5 bases short and J 8 bases short, with 13 bases between. The CDR3 coding sequence is TGTGCCAGCAGCCACGGACAGCCACATTCACCCCTCCACTTT. Its translation: CASSHGQPHSPLHF.

In its sample, this clonotype ranks as medium-sized. The chain employs TRBV29-1 and TRBJ2-5; D not certain. Germline loops: CDR1 SQVTM, CDR2 ANQGSEA. The CDR3 loop spans 10 amino acids. V was cut by 4 bases and J by 5 bases, with 5 bases left in between. DNA for the CDR3: TGCAGCGTTGCTCAGGAGACCCAGTACTTC. It translates to CSVAQETQYF.

This clonotype has ten or more counts. The chain couples TRBV5-1 to TRBJ2-7, with 9 bases identical to TRBD1. CDR3 size: 15 residues. Germline V lookup: CDR1 SGHRS, CDR2 YFSETQ. Unmatched junction bases numbered 6, after V lost 4 bases and J lost 1 base. The CDR3: CASSLSGTGSYEQYF. DNA for the CDR3: TGCGCCAGCAGCCTATCCGGGACAGGGTCCTACGAGCAGTACTTC.